The subject of this entry is one TCR beta chain. Its antigen is not yet known. No qualities accompany the bases; no much larger clone lies one base away. This sample was taken from a study of Tregs in tolerant kidney transplant recipients (dated by TCRdb to the late 2010s). Background on the whole study: The study used TCRbeta sequencing to identify donor-specific regulatory T cells before combined kidney and bone marrow transplantation, then tracked those cells after transplant. TCRbeta repertoire sequencing was used in 3 healthy controls to compare several methods for expanding Tregs specific for an allogeneic donor. Broader findings and caveats from the paper: Because only a small number of patients were included, the study had limitations, and the results will need to be validated in larger populations as well as under other immunosuppression protocols. Although technical replication error seemed to be minimal, the question of biological reproducibility was not addressed directly. Expanding Tregs with activated donor B cells appeared to identify the most biologically relevant and donor-specific TCRbeta repertoire.

Trimming takes 1 base off V and 7 bases off J; junction bases not matched to a gene: 4. The CDR3 runs 15 amino acids, cysteine and phenylalanine included. The kept DNA is CDR3 alone, 45 bases in frame from the first base. CDR1 SGDLS and CDR2 YYNGEE are derived from the germline V gene. Thawed PBMCs were FACS-sorted into unstimulated Tregs (CD4+CD25+CD127-), CD4+ non-Tregs (CD4+CD25-), CD4 cells and CD8 cells. Healthy control blood was obtained either as purchased buffy coats or from healthy volunteers. Healthy control blood was processed to PBMCs by Ficoll density gradient and cryopreserved, and patient PBMCs were collected before and after transplant. For TCRbeta CDR3 sequencing, genomic DNA was extracted from sorted cells using the QIAGEN DNeasy Blood and Tissue Kit. High-throughput TCRbeta CDR3 sequencing, which included PCR amplification with bias correction and internal controls, was done commercially through immunoSEQ. The original pipeline was this. Unique productive TCRbeta sequences were defined by CDR3 nucleotide sequence where primers matched, otherwise by CDR3 amino acid sequence with Vbeta and Jbeta genes. Sorting error was corrected by removing sequences shared between sorted populations at a frequency ratio of 2:1 or less, and the remaining shared sequences were assigned to the higher population. A sequence was defined as donor-reactive if the sequence was expanded at least 5-fold in CFSE-low cells compared with unstimulated cells and had a frequency of at least 0.01% in CFSE-low cells. Jensen-Shannon divergence calculated on the top 100 TCRbeta sequences ranked by frequency was used to measure repertoire divergence. For samples with multiple sequencing runs, sorting error was corrected in each run separately before the runs were combined. TCRdb holds this immuneACCESS table with in-frame rearrangements only. Some clones are missing; in checked studies, unresolved V genes explain under half, and the rest has no known cause. V and J calls and clone size are copied from that table; D and trimming were computed from the DNA. Counted in this sample were 200,000 to 300,000 clones; around 81% of them appeared once. The ten largest clones represent approximately 0.69% of the sample.

The sequencing input was CD4+ T cells from blood. This receptor was taken from a human donor in good health. This chain is built from TRBV9 and TRBJ1-6; the junction holds 8 bases that match TRBD1. The bases read TGTGCCAGCAGCGTAACAGGACAGGGAAATTCACCCCTCCACTTT. It translates to CASSVTGQGNSPLHF.